The clone carrying this TCR beta chain was found many times. Its target is unknown. Authors of the study amplified TCR beta CDR3 regions from RNA transcripts. Researchers ran a first-round RT-PCR on the TCR CDR3 using the HTBI primer set. TCRdb recomputed calls from the multiplex PCR reads with MiXCR, one row per CDR3 protein. The repertoire holds about 360,000 distinct CDR3 sequences, with about 20% as singletons. Researchers barred patients who had uncontrolled infection, other autoimmune disease, pregnancy or lactation. The data derive from a study of T cells in Graves' hyperthyroidism and ophthalmopathy. The study's findings and limits: Expanded thyroid clonotypes (above 0.001) were mostly also found in blood.

V lost 0 bases and J 11 bases, leaving 14 bases between the germline ends. This CDR3 region has 13 residues. Looked up from germline, CDR1 is SGHRS and CDR2 is YFSETQ. Sequenced: blood. The V and J genes are TRBV5-1 and TRBJ1-1; a weak D match, TRBD1 (5 bases). The source is a woman aged 18 to 35 with Graves' hyperthyroidism. The CDR3 here is CASSLGGSGYAFF. CDR3 DNA: TGCGCCAGCAGCTTGGGGGGATCAGGGTACGCTTTCTTT.